Listed below are T cell receptor beta chains from one sample, sequenced in a study of cytomegalovirus exposure and HLA in healthy donors. Clones were read by immunoSEQ multiplex PCR, and TCRdb kept only the in-frame ones, dropping some. The sample lists 150,000 to 180,000 clones, about 74% occurring once. The sample comprised PBMCs. These receptors came from a middle-aged woman in good health and CMV-seronegative. Both conserved end residues are part of each CDR3. The order of the fields is V gene, J gene, clone size, D gene, CDR3 protein, CDR3 DNA. A D gene is named only where the DNA matches it firmly. Size tells how often a clone was seen (once, few, many) or the class of an expanded clone, and some rows leave it out.

TRBV15,TRBJ1-3,once,.,CATSRGGENSGNTIYF,TGTGCCACCAGCCGCGGGGGCGAAAACTCTGGAAACACCATATATTTT
TRBV5-1,TRBJ1-2,once,TRBD1,CASSPTGDDGYTF,TGCGCCAGCAGCCCGACAGGGGATGATGGCTACACCTTC
TRBV19,TRBJ1-6,.,.,CASSMRNSPLHF,TGTGCCAGTAGTATGAGGAATTCACCCCTCCACTTT
TRBV2,TRBJ2-7,.,TRBD1,CASIGDRGVREQYF,TGTGCCAGCATCGGGGACAGGGGGGTACGCGAGCAGTACTTC
TRBV19,TRBJ2-6,few,.,CASSIDSSGANVLTF,TGTGCCAGTAGTATAGACTCCTCTGGGGCCAACGTCCTGACTTTC
TRBV6-5,TRBJ1-5,.,TRBD1,CASSLDRANQPQHF,TGTGCCAGCAGTCTAGACAGGGCCAATCAGCCCCAGCATTTT
TRBV5-1,TRBJ2-3,.,.,CASSLGAGRDTQYF,TGCGCCAGCAGCTTGGGGGCAGGAAGGGATACGCAGTATTTT
TRBV5-6,TRBJ2-5,.,TRBD1,CASSLPGAWTGYETQYF,TGTGCCAGCAGCTTGCCCGGCGCTTGGACAGGGTATGAGACCCAGTACTTC
TRBV11-2,TRBJ2-7,.,.,CASSVRGGRQGAWYEQYF,TGTGCCAGCAGCGTTAGGGGGGGTCGGCAGGGGGCTTGGTACGAGCAGTACTTC
TRBV10-2,TRBJ2-2,.,.,CASSGRQFGELFF,TGCGCCAGCAGTGGCAGACAGTTCGGGGAGCTGTTTTTT
TRBV19,TRBJ2-5,.,TRBD1,CASSTQTGGGQETQYF,TGTGCCAGTAGTACCCAGACAGGGGGAGGGCAAGAGACCCAGTACTTC
TRBV6-1,TRBJ2-7,.,.,CASSASSYEQYF,TGTGCCAGCAGTGCTTCCTCCTACGAGCAGTACTTC
TRBV5-1,TRBJ2-7,.,.,CASSFGQFLYEQYF,TGCGCCAGCAGCTTCGGACAATTTCTTTACGAGCAGTACTTC
TRBV10-3,TRBJ2-6,.,TRBD1,CAITPGTGSPSSGANVLTF,TGTGCCATCACCCCCGGGACAGGGTCTCCATCCTCTGGGGCCAACGTCCTGACTTTC
TRBV6-1,TRBJ1-5,.,TRBD1,CASVRGRGFDQPQHF,TGTGCCAGCGTTCGTGGCAGGGGGTTTGATCAGCCCCAGCATTTT
TRBV5-1,TRBJ1-1,.,TRBD1,CASSSGGKDTEAFF,TGCGCCAGCAGCTCAGGGGGTAAGGACACTGAAGCTTTCTTT
TRBV19,TRBJ1-1,.,.,CASSIPGNVNTEAFF,TGTGCCAGTAGTATCCCAGGGAATGTGAACACTGAAGCTTTCTTT
TRBV5-4,TRBJ1-5,.,.,CASSFGGGLPNNQPQHF,TGTGCCAGCAGCTTCGGGGGGGGCCTCCCCAACAATCAGCCCCAGCATTTT
TRBV7-6,TRBJ1-2,.,.,CASSFVPGDGYTF,TGTGCCAGCAGCTTCGTACCAGGGGATGGCTACACCTTC
TRBV11-3,TRBJ1-1,.,.,CASSSTTAEAFF,TGTGCCAGCAGCTCGACGACAGCTGAAGCTTTCTTT
TRBV7-6,TRBJ2-7,.,TRBD2,CASSVLAGGPGYEQYF,TGTGCCAGCAGCGTTTTAGCGGGAGGGCCGGGCTACGAGCAGTACTTC
TRBV19,TRBJ2-2,.,TRBD1,CASSRQGANTGELFF,TGTGCCAGTAGTCGACAGGGGGCGAACACCGGGGAGCTGTTTTTT
TRBV5-1,TRBJ1-2,.,.,CASSTGQLYGYTF,TGCGCCAGCAGCACCGGACAGCTCTATGGCTACACCTTC
TRBV10-3,TRBJ1-5,.,.,CAISDLGVDQPQHF,TGTGCCATCAGTGATTTGGGAGTTGATCAGCCCCAGCATTTT
TRBV5-1,TRBJ2-3,.,TRBD2,CASSLGHTGLAGATDTQYF,TGCGCCAGCAGCTTGGGGCACACCGGACTAGCGGGGGCCACAGATACGCAGTATTTT
TRBV5-6,TRBJ2-1,.,TRBD1,CASSLGAGGYNEQFF,TGTGCCAGCAGCTTAGGAGCAGGGGGCTACAATGAGCAGTTCTTC
TRBV5-4,TRBJ2-7,.,.,CASSLAGLGEQYF,TGTGCCAGCAGCTTGGCGGGATTAGGAGAGCAGTACTTC
TRBV7-9,TRBJ1-1,.,.,CASSFIRATEAFF,TGTGCCAGCAGCTTCATCAGGGCCACTGAAGCTTTCTTT
TRBV10-3,TRBJ2-2,.,TRBD2,CAISLSGVKNTGELFF,TGTGCCATCAGTCTTAGCGGGGTTAAGAACACCGGGGAGCTGTTTTTT
TRBV7-7,TRBJ2-1,.,.,CASSSGLWDNEQFF,TGTGCTAGCAGCTCTGGACTGTGGGACAATGAGCAGTTCTTC
TRBV5-1,TRBJ1-4,.,TRBD1,CASSSATGGEKLFF,TGCGCCAGCAGCTCAGCTACAGGGGGTGAAAAACTGTTTTTT
TRBV5-4,TRBJ2-3,.,TRBD1,CASSLSGQGWDTQYF,TGTGCCAGCAGCCTGAGCGGACAGGGTTGGGATACGCAGTATTTT
TRBV10-3,TRBJ2-7,.,.,CAIRQGGGDEQYF,TGTGCCATACGCCAGGGGGGTGGGGACGAGCAGTACTTC
TRBV7-8,TRBJ1-5,.,.,CASTSPGSNQPQHF,TGTGCCAGCACCTCCCCGGGAAGCAATCAGCCCCAGCATTTT
TRBV2,TRBJ2-5,.,TRBD2,CASKLAGLGETQYF,TGTGCCAGCAAATTAGCGGGACTTGGAGAGACCCAGTACTTC
TRBV4-2,TRBJ2-2,few,TRBD2,CASSLGTSGTGELFF,TGTGCCAGCAGCCTCGGGACTAGCGGGACCGGGGAGCTGTTTTTT
TRBV9,TRBJ1-6,.,.,CASSVGQANSPLHF,TGTGCCAGCAGCGTAGGACAGGCCAATTCACCCCTCCACTTT
TRBV6-7,TRBJ2-7,few,.,CASSNRGPKDEQYF,TGTGCCTCCAGCAACAGAGGGCCCAAGGACGAGCAGTACTTC
TRBV6-6,TRBJ1-5,.,.,CASSYAGSQPQHF,TGTGCCAGCAGTTACGCGGGGAGTCAGCCCCAGCATTTT
TRBV5-4,TRBJ2-7,once,TRBD2,CASSPRGEAYEQYF,TGTGCCAGCAGCCCCCGGGGGGAGGCGTACGAGCAGTACTTC
TRBV11-2,TRBJ2-3,.,.,CASSLARSDTQYF,TGTGCCAGCAGCTTAGCCCGGTCCGATACGCAGTATTTT
TRBV10-3,TRBJ1-2,.,.,CAISEPQRGNYGYTF,TGTGCCATCAGTGAGCCCCAGAGGGGGAACTATGGCTACACCTTC
TRBV7-2,TRBJ1-2,once,TRBD1,CASSSGTGPSYGYTF,TGTGCCAGCAGCTCGGGGACAGGGCCTAGCTATGGCTACACCTTC
TRBV6-6,TRBJ1-1,.,TRBD1,CASSYSTGTISEAFF,TGTGCCAGCAGTTACTCGACAGGGACCATCTCTGAAGCTTTCTTT
TRBV13,TRBJ1-5,.,.,CASSPGLGGEPQHF,TGTGCCAGCAGCCCTGGACTGGGAGGAGAGCCCCAGCATTTT
TRBV5-1,TRBJ2-1,.,TRBD2,CASSLGPGTSGYNEQFF,TGCGCCAGCAGCTTAGGTCCCGGGACTAGCGGATACAATGAGCAGTTCTTC
TRBV19,TRBJ1-1,.,TRBD1,CASSTRDRLRAFF,TGTGCCAGTAGTACCCGGGACAGACTTAGGGCTTTCTTT
TRBV5-8,TRBJ1-1,.,.,CASSLVAATEAFF,TGTGCCAGCAGCTTGGTAGCGGCCACTGAAGCTTTCTTT
TRBV29-1,TRBJ1-1,.,.,CSGKTLNTEAFF,TGCAGCGGGAAGACATTGAACACTGAAGCTTTCTTT
TRBV5-1,TRBJ2-3,few,TRBD2,CASSPAPGGITDTQYF,TGCGCCAGCAGCCCAGCCCCGGGGGGGATTACAGATACGCAGTATTTT
TRBV19,TRBJ1-1,.,TRBD1,CATTGTDSLRNTEAFF,TGTGCCACAACCGGGACAGACTCTTTGCGGAACACTGAAGCTTTCTTT
TRBV6-5,TRBJ2-7,.,.,CASSSHSTSGDEQYF,TGTGCCAGCAGTTCCCATAGTACCTCGGGGGACGAGCAGTACTTC
TRBV10-3,TRBJ2-7,.,TRBD1,CAISVFFWVPPYRGQGSYEQYF,TGTGCCATCAGTGTATTCTTCTGGGTGCCCCCCTACAGGGGACAAGGCTCCTACGAGCAGTACTTC